This T cell receptor beta chain was obtained from a study of Graves' ophthalmopathy and Graves' hyperthyroidism. Study-level results: Among expanded thyroid clonotypes above 0.001 frequency, most also occurred in blood. Discriminating ophthalmopathy from stable hyperthyroidism, a 13-signature model attained a sensitivity of about 89% and a specificity of 81.08%. The model forecast ophthalmopathy progression, reaching roughly 65% sensitivity and approximately 72% specificity.

V dropped 2 bases and J dropped 1 base, with 8 bases sitting between them. CDR1 and CDR2 from the germline V gene are SEHNR and FQNEAQ (reference sequence). This CDR3 region has 14 residues. Amplification targeted the TCR beta CDR3 regions, with RNA transcripts as the source material. First-round RT-PCR used HTBI primers; second-round multiplex PCR followed. Each CDR3 protein gets one entry after TCRdb re-called the multiplex PCR reads with MiXCR. Among about 700,000 distinct CDR3 sequences listed, 40% were seen once. This clonotype has at least ten counts. Its matching antigen is unknown. This sequence was found in an adult man with Graves' ophthalmopathy. Sequencing was carried out using peripheral blood. J is TRBJ1-1 and V is TRBV7-9, with a possible D match to TRBD1 (6 bases). The CDR3 spells CASSLLQGNTEAFF. In nucleotides, the CDR3 is TGTGCCAGCAGCTTACTACAGGGGAACACTGAAGCTTTCTTT. The variable domain in full, with the rest retrieved from reference TRBV7-9 and TRBJ1-1, is DTGVSQNPRHKITKRGQNVTFRCDPISEHNRLYWYRQTLGQGPEFLTYFQNEAQLEKSRLLSDRFSAERPKGSFSTLEIQRTEQGDSAMYLCASSLLQGNTEAFFGQGTRLTVV.